This entry lists 5 T cell receptor beta chains sequenced from one sample in a study of molecular identifiers for immune sequencing clone quantification. TCRdb recomputed calls from the PCR reads with MiXCR, one row per CDR3 protein. The repertoire holds 75,000 to 95,000 distinct CDR3 sequences, with about 23% as singletons. Sequencing was done on a sample of naive CD8+ T cells from blood, with Jurkat cell RNA spiked in. The subset was: FACS-sorted CD8+CD4-CCR7+CD45RA+ naive T cells. The receptor source for this set is a human donor in good health. Some libraries in this study had Jurkat cell RNA spiked in.

This clonotype came up many times. The rearrangement joins TRBV6-2 or TRBV6-3 to TRBJ2-1, with D possibly TRBD2 on 6 matching bases. With 8 bases removed from V and 8 bases from J, the gap between germline ends came to 19 bases. The germline gives CDR1 MNHEY, CDR2 SVGEGT. There are 14 residues in the CDR3. CDR3 region: CASQQQGGWDEQFF. CDR3 coding DNA: TGTGCCAGCCAGCAGCAGGGAGGTTGGGATGAGCAGTTCTTC.

The sample holds many counts of this clonotype. The V gene is TRBV7-6, the J gene TRBJ2-3, with 7 bases fitting TRBD2. The CDR3 runs to 14 residues. Germline-derived CDR1 and CDR2 are SGHVS and FNYEAQ. V trimming: 6 bases; J trimming: 3 bases; junction bases outside the gene matches: 6. In nucleotides, the CDR3 is TGTGCCAGCAGTAATAACGGGGGGACAGATACGCAGTATTTT. Its translation is CASSNNGGTDTQYF. The full variable domain, rest sourced from reference TRBV7-6 and TRBJ2-3, is GAGVSQSPRYKVTKRGQDVALRCDPISGHVSLYWYRQALGQGPEFLTYFNYEAQQDKSGLPNDRFSAERPEGSISTLTIQRTEQRDSAMYRCASSNNGGTDTQYFGPGTRLTVL.

This clonotype was seen at least ten times. The V call is TRBV6-2 or TRBV6-3, the J call TRBJ1-5, with a weak D call TRBD1 (6 bases). The CDR3 sequence is 16 residues long. Deletions cut 5 bases from V and 5 bases from J, with 19 bases between. Germline V gene data show CDR1 as MNHEY and CDR2 as SVGEGT. This CDR3 is CASSRSTGHPHQPQHF. The CDR3, as DNA: TGTGCCAGCAGTCGTTCCACGGGACACCCCCATCAGCCCCAGCATTTT.

This clonotype has just a few counts. The V gene is TRBV5-5, the J gene TRBJ2-7; 7 nucleotides align to TRBD1. Germline V gene sequence: CDR1 SGHKS, CDR2 YYEKEE (reference sequence). V trimming: 2 bases; J trimming: 2 bases; junction bases outside the gene matches: 4. This CDR3 has 14 residues. CDR3 DNA sequence: TGTGCCAGCAGCTTATGGGACAGCACCTACGAGCAGTACTTC. It is translated as CASSLWDSTYEQYF.

This clonotype was observed a few times. This sequence joins TRBV4-3 and TRBJ2-2; D gene unclear. Germline CDR1 is LGHNA and CDR2 is YSLEER. The CDR3 contains 17 residues. V lost 4 bases and J 2 bases, leaving 17 bases between the germline ends. The CDR3 DNA follows: TGCGCCAGCAGCCGAAAAGGATCAGGCGATAACACCGGGGAGCTGTTTTTT. It specifies CASSRKGSGDNTGELFF.